Each of the 20 T cell receptor beta chains below was sequenced from the same sample in a study of cytomegalovirus exposure and HLA in healthy donors. PCR amplification relied on 60 Vbeta primers (plus 13 Jbeta primers). Profiling relied on immunoSEQ multiplex PCR, and the TCRdb table lists in-frame clones only, not all of them. The sample shows about 190,000 clones, 70% to 80% of them seen only once. Sequenced sample: PBMCs. Receptor source: a woman aged 25 to 39 in good health and CMV-seropositive.

This chain uses TRBV28 with TRBJ1-2, with 8 nucleotides matching TRBD1. Losses at the gene ends were 0 bases for V and 8 bases for J; bases not matched to a gene: 5. The length of the CDR3 is 14 residues. Germline loops: CDR1 MDHEN, CDR2 SYDVKM. CDR3 loop: CASSLWVRGLGYTF. The DNA for the CDR3 is TGTGCCAGCAGTTTATGGGTCAGGGGGCTGGGCTACACCTTC.

The rearrangement links TRBV18 to TRBJ1-5, with 7 bases matching TRBD1. The length of the CDR3 is 14 residues. V dropped 6 bases and J dropped 9; count of bases not matched to a gene: 11. Per the germline V gene, CDR1 is KGHSH and CDR2 is LQKENI. Here the CDR3 DNA reads TGTGCCAGCTCTTCCACACAGGGGCTAGGGCCCCAGCATTTT. It specifies CASSSTQGLGPQHF.

The rearrangement links TRBV2 to TRBJ2-3; D call uncertain. In germline, CDR1 is SNHLY, CDR2 FYNNEI. Trimming removed 2 bases at V and 1 base at J, with 4 bases between. The CDR3 has 13 residues. The CDR3 loop reads CASSETGTDTQYF. CDR3 nucleotide sequence: TGTGCCAGCAGTGAAACGGGCACAGATACGCAGTATTTT. Combining the CDR3 with reference TRBV2 and TRBJ2-3 gives the whole variable domain EPEVTQTPSHQVTQMGQEVILRCVPISNHLYFYWYRQILGQKVEFLVSFYNNEISEKSEIFDDQFSVERPDGSNFTLKIRSTKLEDSAMYFCASSETGTDTQYFGPGTRLTVL.

The chain combines TRBV5-6 with TRBJ2-7; 7 bases are a match to TRBD2. Germline CDR1 reads SGHDT; CDR2 reads YYEEEE. The CDR3 is 14 residues long. Germline trimming cut 2 bases from V and 2 bases from J; bases unmatched to any gene: 4. CDR3 protein: CASSLDGRTYEQYF. For the CDR3, the DNA is TGTGCCAGCAGCTTAGACGGGAGGACCTACGAGCAGTACTTC. Full variable domain (remainder filled in from reference TRBV5-6 and TRBJ2-7): DAGVTQSPTHLIKTRGQQVTLRCSPKSGHDTVSWYQQALGQGPQFIFQYYEEEERQRGNFPDRFSGHQFPNYSSELNVNALLLGDSALYLCASSLDGRTYEQYFGPGTRLTVT.

The rearrangement joins TRBV27 to TRBJ1-2, with D unresolved. CDR3 length equals 14 residues. Germline V lookup: CDR1 MNHEY, CDR2 SMNVEV (reference sequence). Trimming removed 6 bases at V and 4 bases at J, with 15 bases between. The CDR3 here is CASRSGAEVYGYTF. The DNA of the CDR3 is TGTGCCAGCAGGTCCGGCGCGGAAGTCTATGGCTACACCTTC.

CDR3 nucleotides: TGTGCCAGCAGCCCCCTCGGGGATACGCAGTATTTT. Its translation is CASSPLGDTQYF. The rearrangement uses TRBV9 and TRBJ2-3; D is unclear. The CDR3 consists of 12 residues. Germline CDR1 SGDLS, CDR2 YYNGEE. V was trimmed by 4 bases and J by 6 bases, leaving 9 bases between them.

This chain links TRBV4-3 with TRBJ2-1; 7 bases are shared with TRBD2. Germline lookup yields CDR1 LGHNA and CDR2 YSLEER. V was pared by 1 base and J by 9 bases, with 6 bases of the junction left unmatched. CDR3 length: 14 residues. As DNA, the CDR3 is TGCGCCAGCAGCCAAGGACTAGCCCTAGGTGAGCAGTTCTTC. This encodes CASSQGLALGEQFF.

The CDR3 region is CASSRRDRAPGGKLFF. The CDR3 nucleotides are TGTGCCAGCAGCCGCCGGGACAGGGCACCCGGTGGAAAACTGTTTTTT. The genes are TRBV5-6 and TRBJ1-4, with 9 bases matching TRBD1. The germline CDR1 and CDR2 sequences are SGHDT and YYEEEE. The trim removed 4 bases at V and 10 bases at J, leaving 14 bases unmatched. The CDR3 consists of 16 residues.

The chain carries TRBV1 and TRBJ2-1; the table's D gene call, TRBD2, was not cross checked with the DNA. TRBV1 is a pseudogene. CDR3 length equals 19 residues. The CDR3 coding sequence is TGCACCAGCAGCCAACCCGGGACTAGCGGGGGGGCTTCCTACAATGAGCAGTTCTTC. As protein: CTSSQPGTSGGASYNEQFF.

The V call is TRBV4-3, the J call TRBJ2-1; maybe TRBD1 (6 bases). V was clipped by 6 bases and J by 0 bases, with 12 bases between them. Germline values: CDR1 LGHNA, CDR2 YSLEER. The CDR3 consists of 15 residues. The CDR3 protein is CASSSGTSSYNEQFF. The CDR3 nucleotides are TGCGCCAGCAGTTCGGGGACAAGCTCCTACAATGAGCAGTTCTTC.

The rearrangement uses TRBV19 and TRBJ2-4; 8 bases match TRBD2. The junction had 5 bases not matched to a gene; V was cut back by 7 bases and J by 0 bases. The germline V gene has CDR1 LNHDA and CDR2 SQIVND (reference sequence). CDR3 length: 15 amino acids. In DNA, the CDR3 is TGTGCCAGTAAATCTAGCGGGCAAGCCAAAAACATTCAGTACTTC. Its translation is CASKSSGQAKNIQYF.

The rearrangement uses TRBV7-9 and TRBJ2-3; D is ambiguous. The germline CDR1 and CDR2 sequences are SEHNR and FQNEAQ (reference sequence). With 5 bases removed from V and 1 base from J, the gap between germline ends came to 16 bases. The CDR3 has 16 residues. Here the CDR3 reads CASSPNVGGGTDTQYF. The CDR3, as DNA: TGTGCCAGCAGCCCTAACGTAGGCGGTGGCACAGATACGCAGTATTTT. Complete variable domain (other parts from reference TRBV7-9 and TRBJ2-3): DTGVSQNPRHKITKRGQNVTFRCDPISEHNRLYWYRQTLGQGPEFLTYFQNEAQLEKSRLLSDRFSAERPKGSFSTLEIQRTEQGDSAMYLCASSPNVGGGTDTQYFGPGTRLTVL.

V is TRBV5-6 and J is TRBJ1-1; D not resolved. CDR1 is SGHDT, CDR2 YYEEEE, per germline. Trimming stripped 4 bases from V and 1 base from J, with 8 bases between. This CDR3 comprises 13 residues. The CDR3 region is CASSPEGNTEAFF. In DNA form, the CDR3 reads TGTGCCAGCAGCCCCGAGGGGAACACTGAAGCTTTCTTT.

The V and J genes are TRBV30 and TRBJ1-5; weak D call: TRBD1 (6 bases). Germline CDR1 reads GTSNPN; CDR2 reads SVGIG (reference sequence). The CDR3 is 15 amino acids. Trimming cost V 1 base and J 1 base, with 11 bases left between them. The CDR3 reads CAWSEGRGSNQPQHF. CDR3 DNA sequence: TGTGCCTGGAGTGAAGGGAGGGGGAGCAATCAGCCCCAGCATTTT. Supplemented by reference TRBV30 and TRBJ1-5, the full variable domain reads SQTIHQWPATLVQPVGSPLSLECTVEGTSNPNLYWYRQAAGRGLQLLFYSVGIGQISSEVPQNLSASRPQDRQFILSSKKLLLSDSGFYLCAWSEGRGSNQPQHFGDGTRLSIL.

This clone was observed a handful of times. The genes are TRBV7-2 and TRBJ2-5; 11 nucleotides align to TRBD2. Germline CDR1 SGHTA, CDR2 FQGNSA. The length of the CDR3 is 15 residues. Germline trimming cut 3 bases from V and 4 bases from J; bases unmatched to any gene: 4. The chain's CDR3 is CASSFSGGAGETQYF. CDR3 DNA sequence: TGTGCCAGCAGCTTTAGCGGGGGGGCCGGAGAGACCCAGTACTTC.

This chain links TRBV4-1 with TRBJ2-7, with D perhaps TRBD2 (5 bases). Germline V gene lookup returns CDR1 MGHRA and CDR2 YSYEKL. This CDR3 has 16 residues. V dropped 4 bases and J dropped 4 bases, with 20 bases sitting between them. The CDR3 reads CASSPARRADPYEQYF. Here the CDR3 DNA reads TGCGCCAGCAGCCCCGCGCGGAGAGCGGACCCATACGAGCAGTACTTC.

This chain connects TRBV9 to TRBJ1-1; D is undetermined. Trimming cost V 5 bases and J 1 base, with 12 bases left between them. CDR3 length equals 14 residues. Germline V gene sequence: CDR1 SGDLS, CDR2 YYNGEE. CDR3 coding DNA: TGTGCCAGCAGTGCTGGGCGGGGGAACACTGAAGCTTTCTTT. Translated, it gives CASSAGRGNTEAFF.

The rearrangement joins TRBV29-1 to TRBJ2-5; D not resolved. The better agreement between TRBJ2-7 and the DNA end casts doubt on the J call. Per germline, CDR1 SQVTM and CDR2 ANQGSEA. CDR3 length: 13 residues. Here the CDR3 DNA reads TGCACCACCTTTTCACAGTTTGACTACGAGCAGTACTTC. It codes for CTTFSQFDYEQYF.

CDR3: CASSLRTWGGETQYF. For the CDR3, the DNA is TGTGCCAGCAGCCTTCGGACTTGGGGGGGAGAGACCCAGTACTTC. This chain joins TRBV11-1 and TRBJ2-5; 7 bases are shared with TRBD2. From germline, CDR1 is SGHAT and CDR2 FQDESV (reference sequence). Germline trimming cut 5 bases from V and 4 bases from J; bases unmatched to any gene: 10. The CDR3 contains 15 residues.

This clone was counted between two and nine times. The gene calls are TRBV9 and TRBJ2-1; D unclear. The CDR3 is made up of 13 amino acids. Germline V gives CDR1 SGDLS, CDR2 YYNGEE. The V and J ends lost 0 bases and 3 bases respectively, with 4 bases between them. CDR3 protein: CASSVDFYNEQFF. Here the CDR3 DNA reads TGTGCCAGCAGCGTAGACTTCTACAATGAGCAGTTCTTC.